The clone carrying this TCR beta chain occurred many times. Antigen: not known. The sample belongs to a study of T cells after yellow fever vaccination. Study conclusions and caveats: The bulk population could contribute abundant contaminating clonotypes to FACS-sorted repertoires.

5'RACE template switching generated TCR cDNA, adding a universal primer site and UMIs. TCRdb processed the 5' RACE reads anew with MiXCR; each CDR3 protein has one entry. The table includes 200,000 to 250,000 distinct CDR3 sequences, around 3.1% detected once. This TCR came from a man aged 18 to 30 who received the YFV17D yellow fever vaccine. The sequenced sample was CD4+ T cells sorted from PBMCs, obtained 10 days after the yellow fever booster vaccination.

The CDR3 protein is CATSSSSGERDTQYF. The CDR3 nucleotides read TGTGCCACCAGTTCCTCATCCGGGGAAAGGGATACGCAGTATTTT. The chain has TRBV24-1 and TRBJ2-3; possible D gene TRBD2, 5 bases. V was cut by 6 bases and J by 6 bases, with 18 bases left in between. Germline V gene lookup returns CDR1 KGHDR and CDR2 SFDVKD. The CDR3 runs 15 residues.